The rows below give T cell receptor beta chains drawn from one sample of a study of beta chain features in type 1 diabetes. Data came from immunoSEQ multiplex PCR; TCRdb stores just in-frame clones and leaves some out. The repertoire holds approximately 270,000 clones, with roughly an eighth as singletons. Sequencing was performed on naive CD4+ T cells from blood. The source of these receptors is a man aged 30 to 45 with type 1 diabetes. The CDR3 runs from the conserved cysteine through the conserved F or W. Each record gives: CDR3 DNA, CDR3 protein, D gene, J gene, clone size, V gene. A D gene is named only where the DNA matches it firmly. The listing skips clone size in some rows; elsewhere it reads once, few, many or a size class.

DNA: TGTGCCAGCAGCTTGTTGGGGGGACAGGGGGTATGGAAGACTGAAGCTTTCTTT; CDR3: CASSLLGGQGVWKTEAFF; D: TRBD1; J: TRBJ1-1; size: NA; V: TRBV5-6
DNA: TGTGCCAGCAGCGTAGAAGGAGGGACAGGGCCAGCTTTCTTT; CDR3: CASSVEGGTGPAFF; D: TRBD1; J: TRBJ1-1; size: few; V: TRBV9
DNA: TGTGCCAGCAGTCAAATGACTGGAGCCAAAAACATTCAGTACTTC; CDR3: CASSQMTGAKNIQYF; D: NA; J: TRBJ2-4; size: NA; V: TRBV28
DNA: TGCGCCAGCAGCCACGGACTAGCGGGAGTCCTGGGCGGGAATGAGCAGTTCTTC; CDR3: CASSHGLAGVLGGNEQFF; D: TRBD2; J: TRBJ2-1; size: NA; V: TRBV4-1
DNA: TGTGCCAGCGGACCCACGGAGGTCAATTCAGATACGCAGTATTTT; CDR3: CASGPTEVNSDTQYF; D: NA; J: TRBJ2-3; size: NA; V: TRBV4-2
DNA: TGTGCCAGCAGCCCCCTTCTAGATCGGGATGAAAAACTGTTTTTT; CDR3: CASSPLLDRDEKLFF; D: NA; J: TRBJ1-4; size: NA; V: TRBV7-2
DNA: TGTGCCAGCAGCTTCGGTCCGGACAGCGACCAAGAGACCCAGTACTTC; CDR3: CASSFGPDSDQETQYF; D: NA; J: TRBJ2-5; size: few; V: TRBV5-4
DNA: TGTGCCAGCAGTGAAGGGAGACCTCCCACAGATACGCAGTATTTT; CDR3: CASSEGRPPTDTQYF; D: NA; J: TRBJ2-3; size: few; V: TRBV25-1
DNA: TGTGCCAGCTCACCACCGAGCAGGCCCCAAGAGACCCAGTACTTC; CDR3: CASSPPSRPQETQYF; D: NA; J: TRBJ2-5; size: NA; V: TRBV18
DNA: TGTGCCAGCAGCTTACAAAGCCCTTCATACAATGAGCAGTTCTTC; CDR3: CASSLQSPSYNEQFF; D: NA; J: TRBJ2-1; size: NA; V: TRBV7-2
DNA: TGTGCCAGCAGCTTAAGGCGACAGGGTGAGCGGGAGACCCAGTACTTC; CDR3: CASSLRRQGERETQYF; D: TRBD1; J: TRBJ2-5; size: few; V: TRBV7-9
DNA: TGCGCCACCTCAGAGGGGGCCCCCACAGATACGCAGTATTTT; CDR3: CATSEGAPTDTQYF; D: TRBD1; J: TRBJ2-3; size: NA; V: TRBV5-1
DNA: TGTGCCAGCAGCATATGGACGGACAACGGAAAGACCCAGTACTTC; CDR3: CASSIWTDNGKTQYF; D: NA; J: TRBJ2-5; size: NA; V: TRBV11-2
DNA: TGTGCCAGCAGTTCCCTAGGGACAGCCCAAGAGACCCAGTACTTC; CDR3: CASSSLGTAQETQYF; D: TRBD1; J: TRBJ2-5; size: NA; V: TRBV27
DNA: TGTGCCAGCAGCCTAAACGGGGGCACAGATACGCAGTATTTT; CDR3: CASSLNGGTDTQYF; D: NA; J: TRBJ2-3; size: few; V: TRBV27
DNA: TGTGCCAGCAGTTCACAAGCGGTGACCTACGAGCAGTACTTC; CDR3: CASSSQAVTYEQYF; D: NA; J: TRBJ2-7; size: few; V: TRBV6-5
DNA: TGCAGCGCCGTGGACAGGATCAGAAACACCATATATTTT; CDR3: CSAVDRIRNTIYF; D: TRBD1; J: TRBJ1-3; size: NA; V: TRBV29-1
DNA: TGTGCCTGGAGTGAGGGGCAGAGCTTACAAGAGACCCAGTACTTC; CDR3: CAWSEGQSLQETQYF; D: NA; J: TRBJ2-5; size: few; V: TRBV30
DNA: TGTGCCAGCAGTTCCCAGGCCGGGGGAAAACTGTTTTTT; CDR3: CASSSQAGGKLFF; D: NA; J: TRBJ1-4; size: NA; V: TRBV6-5
DNA: TGTGCCAGCCTGGACAGGGGAGGGTTACGCCGGAATGAGCAGTTCTTC; CDR3: CASLDRGGLRRNEQFF; D: TRBD1; J: TRBJ2-1; size: NA; V: TRBV28
DNA: TGTGCCAGCAACCTCCCCGGCCACGAGGTCCAGTACTTC; CDR3: CASNLPGHEVQYF; D: NA; J: TRBJ2-5; size: few; V: TRBV2
DNA: TGCGCCAGCAGCGGGGGACAGGGGTTCCACGAGCAGTACTTC; CDR3: CASSGGQGFHEQYF; D: TRBD1; J: TRBJ2-7; size: few; V: TRBV5-1
DNA: TGTGCCAGCAGTTACGGGACTAACCCGCAAGAGACCCAGTACTTC; CDR3: CASSYGTNPQETQYF; D: TRBD2; J: TRBJ2-5; size: few; V: TRBV28
DNA: TGTGCCAGCAGCGACGGACAGGGGCTTCAGCCCCAGCATTTT; CDR3: CASSDGQGLQPQHF; D: TRBD1; J: TRBJ1-5; size: NA; V: TRBV7-8
DNA: TGTGCCAGCAGTTTTTCGGGGACAGGGGTTTCCCAAGAGACCCAGTACTTC; CDR3: CASSFSGTGVSQETQYF; D: TRBD1; J: TRBJ2-5; size: NA; V: TRBV28
DNA: TGTGCCAGCAGCTTGGACCAGACTAGTTACAATGAGCAGTTCTTC; CDR3: CASSLDQTSYNEQFF; D: NA; J: TRBJ2-1; size: NA; V: TRBV5-4
DNA: TGTGCCAGCAGTTTTCCGGACGCCCGGGACTTCACAGATACGCAGTATTTT; CDR3: CASSFPDARDFTDTQYF; D: NA; J: TRBJ2-3; size: few; V: TRBV28
DNA: TGTGCCAGCTCACCGGGGGCCAACACTGAAGCTTTCTTT; CDR3: CASSPGANTEAFF; D: NA; J: TRBJ1-1; size: NA; V: TRBV18
DNA: TGTGCCAGCCTGGCGGGGGCGCCCACCGGGGAGCTGTTTTTT; CDR3: CASLAGAPTGELFF; D: NA; J: TRBJ2-2; size: NA; V: TRBV28
DNA: TGTGCCAGTAGTGCACCGGGACTAGCGGACTCCTACGAGCAGTACTTC; CDR3: CASSAPGLADSYEQYF; D: TRBD2; J: TRBJ2-7; size: NA; V: TRBV19
DNA: TGTGCCAGCAGCGTAGGGGGGACATTGGGCTACAATGAGCAGTTCTTC; CDR3: CASSVGGTLGYNEQFF; D: NA; J: TRBJ2-1; size: NA; V: TRBV9
DNA: TGCAGCGGTGATCTAGCGGACTCCACAGATACGCAGTATTTT; CDR3: CSGDLADSTDTQYF; D: TRBD2; J: TRBJ2-3; size: NA; V: TRBV29-1
DNA: TGTGCCAGCAGCGTTGCACCCCATCTAGCGGCAGATACGCAGTATTTT; CDR3: CASSVAPHLAADTQYF; D: TRBD2; J: TRBJ2-3; size: NA; V: TRBV9
DNA: TGTGCCATCAGTGGGACAGGGGGCGCCGGCTACACCTTC; CDR3: CAISGTGGAGYTF; D: TRBD1; J: TRBJ1-2; size: few; V: TRBV10-3
DNA: TGTGCCAGCAGTTTAGCGGCCTTACCGACGGGAGAGACCCAGTACTTC; CDR3: CASSLAALPTGETQYF; D: NA; J: TRBJ2-5; size: few; V: TRBV27
DNA: TGTGCCTGGAGCCTGACAGGGGGTCACACTGAAGCTTTCTTT; CDR3: CAWSLTGGHTEAFF; D: TRBD1; J: TRBJ1-1; size: few; V: TRBV30
DNA: TGTGCCAGCAGCCGAGGGCGCGACTTAGACTCCTACGAGCAGTACTTC; CDR3: CASSRGRDLDSYEQYF; D: NA; J: TRBJ2-7; size: few; V: TRBV4-2
DNA: TGCAGCGTTGATAGCGCAGACCAAGAGACCCAGTACTTC; CDR3: CSVDSADQETQYF; D: NA; J: TRBJ2-5; size: NA; V: TRBV29-1
DNA: TGTGCCAGCAGCTCGGTAGGACAGGGGGCGCCTGGCATTCAGTACTTC; CDR3: CASSSVGQGAPGIQYF; D: TRBD1; J: TRBJ2-4; size: NA; V: TRBV7-6
DNA: TGTGCCAGCAGTTCCCGGGGGGGATTCGGCTATGGCTACACCTTC; CDR3: CASSSRGGFGYGYTF; D: NA; J: TRBJ1-2; size: NA; V: TRBV27
DNA: TGTGCCAGCAGCCTGCGGAGTTCGGGCACAGATACGCAGTATTTT; CDR3: CASSLRSSGTDTQYF; D: NA; J: TRBJ2-3; size: few; V: TRBV9
DNA: TGCGCCAGCAGCGCGGGACTAGCGGGAATTGATACGCAGTATTTT; CDR3: CASSAGLAGIDTQYF; D: TRBD2; J: TRBJ2-3; size: NA; V: TRBV5-1
DNA: TGTGCCAGCAGCTCCTCAGGACTCAGCTACGAGCAGTACTTC; CDR3: CASSSSGLSYEQYF; D: NA; J: TRBJ2-7; size: NA; V: TRBV5-4
DNA: TGTGCCAGCAGTCTCAGGGCTAACTATGGCTACACCTTC; CDR3: CASSLRANYGYTF; D: NA; J: TRBJ1-2; size: few; V: TRBV28
DNA: TGCGCCAGCAGCGTGGGACAGGGGACCACTGAAGCTTTCTTT; CDR3: CASSVGQGTTEAFF; D: TRBD1; J: TRBJ1-1; size: NA; V: TRBV5-1
DNA: TGCAGCGTCACAGGGAATGTGAACACTGAAGCTTTCTTT; CDR3: CSVTGNVNTEAFF; D: NA; J: TRBJ1-1; size: few; V: TRBV29-1
DNA: TGTGCCAGCAGCTTAAACAGGGAGTACGAGCAGTACTTC; CDR3: CASSLNREYEQYF; D: NA; J: TRBJ2-7; size: NA; V: TRBV7-9
DNA: TGCGCCAGCACCCCGGGACAGGGGGGAGATACGCAGTATTTT; CDR3: CASTPGQGGDTQYF; D: TRBD1; J: TRBJ2-3; size: few; V: TRBV5-1
DNA: TGTGCCAGCAGCCACTTCGGCCAGGCCCAGCCCCAGCATTTT; CDR3: CASSHFGQAQPQHF; D: NA; J: TRBJ1-5; size: NA; V: TRBV7-2
DNA: TGCGCCAGCAGCTTACAGGGGACAGATACGCAGTATTTT; CDR3: CASSLQGTDTQYF; D: TRBD1; J: TRBJ2-3; size: few; V: TRBV5-1
DNA: TGTGCCAGCATTACCCTGGGGACAGTAGGGGATACGCAGTATTTT; CDR3: CASITLGTVGDTQYF; D: TRBD1; J: TRBJ2-3; size: few; V: TRBV9
DNA: TGTGCCAGCAGCCATCCTCTAGCCAAAAACATTCAGTACTTC; CDR3: CASSHPLAKNIQYF; D: NA; J: TRBJ2-4; size: NA; V: TRBV14
DNA: TGTGCCAGCAGCCCTTTCGGGGATTTAGGTTCTTTGGAGCAGTTCTTC; CDR3: CASSPFGDLGSLEQFF; D: NA; J: TRBJ2-1; size: NA; V: TRBV7-3
DNA: TGCGCCAGCAGCCAACCTAGCGGGAGGATCAATGAGCAGTTCTTC; CDR3: CASSQPSGRINEQFF; D: TRBD2; J: TRBJ2-1; size: NA; V: TRBV4-1
DNA: TGTGCCACCAGTATGATTGGCCCTGAAGCTTTCTTT; CDR3: CATSMIGPEAFF; D: NA; J: TRBJ1-1; size: NA; V: TRBV15
DNA: TGTGCCAGCAGTCTGAGTCGGGCGGGGAGCTCCTACGAGCAGTACTTC; CDR3: CASSLSRAGSSYEQYF; D: NA; J: TRBJ2-7; size: NA; V: TRBV28
DNA: TGTGCCAGCAGCTTTCGAGTCGGGGATACGCAGTATTTT; CDR3: CASSFRVGDTQYF; D: NA; J: TRBJ2-3; size: NA; V: TRBV7-9